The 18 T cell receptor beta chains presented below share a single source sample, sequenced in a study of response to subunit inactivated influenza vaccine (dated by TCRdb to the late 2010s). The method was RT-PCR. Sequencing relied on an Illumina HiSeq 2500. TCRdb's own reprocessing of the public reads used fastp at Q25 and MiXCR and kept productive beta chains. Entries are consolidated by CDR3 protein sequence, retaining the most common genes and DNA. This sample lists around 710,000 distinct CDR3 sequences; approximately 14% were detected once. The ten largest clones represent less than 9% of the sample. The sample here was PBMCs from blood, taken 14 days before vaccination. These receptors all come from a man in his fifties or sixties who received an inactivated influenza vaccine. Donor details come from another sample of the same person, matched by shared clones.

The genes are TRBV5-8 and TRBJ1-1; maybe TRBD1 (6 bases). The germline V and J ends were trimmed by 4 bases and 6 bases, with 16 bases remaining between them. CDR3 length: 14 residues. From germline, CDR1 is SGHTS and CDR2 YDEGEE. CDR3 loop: CASSTGHIGPEAFF. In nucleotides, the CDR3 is TGTGCCAGCAGCACGGGACACATTGGCCCTGAAGCTTTCTTT.

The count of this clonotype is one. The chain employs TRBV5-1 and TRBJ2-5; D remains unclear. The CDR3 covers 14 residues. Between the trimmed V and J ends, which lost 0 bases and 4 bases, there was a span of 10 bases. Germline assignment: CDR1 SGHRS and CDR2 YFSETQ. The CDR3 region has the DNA TGCGCCAGCAGCTTGGCCCTAATGGGAGAGACCCAGTACTTC. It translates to CASSLALMGETQYF.

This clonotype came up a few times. CDR3 region: CSVGSSGSYEQYF. The DNA for the CDR3 is TGCAGCGTTGGTAGTAGCGGGAGCTACGAGCAGTACTTC. The genes are TRBV29-1 and TRBJ2-7; 9 bases fit TRBD2. J lost 3 bases, V lost 4 bases, and 4 bases had no gene match. Germline V lookup: CDR1 SQVTM, CDR2 ANQGSEA. The CDR3 consists of 13 residues.

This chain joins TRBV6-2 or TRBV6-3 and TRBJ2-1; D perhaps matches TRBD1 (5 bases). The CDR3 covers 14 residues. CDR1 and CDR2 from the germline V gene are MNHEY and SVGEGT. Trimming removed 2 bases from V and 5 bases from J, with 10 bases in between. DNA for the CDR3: TGTGCCAGCAGTTACGCAGGGTTTAACAATGAGCAGTTCTTC. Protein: CASSYAGFNNEQFF.

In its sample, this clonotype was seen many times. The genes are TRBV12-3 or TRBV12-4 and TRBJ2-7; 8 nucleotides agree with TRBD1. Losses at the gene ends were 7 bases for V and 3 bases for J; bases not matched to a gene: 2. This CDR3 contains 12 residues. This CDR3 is CASNGQGYEQYF. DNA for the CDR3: TGTGCCAGCAACGGACAGGGCTACGAGCAGTACTTC.

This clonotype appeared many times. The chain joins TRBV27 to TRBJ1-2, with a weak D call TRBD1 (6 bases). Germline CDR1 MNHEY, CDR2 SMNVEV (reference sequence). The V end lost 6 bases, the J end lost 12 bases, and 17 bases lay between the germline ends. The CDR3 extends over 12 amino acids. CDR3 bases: TGTGCCAGCAGCTACAACGGGGGCCTGCACACCTTC. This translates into CASSYNGGLHTF.

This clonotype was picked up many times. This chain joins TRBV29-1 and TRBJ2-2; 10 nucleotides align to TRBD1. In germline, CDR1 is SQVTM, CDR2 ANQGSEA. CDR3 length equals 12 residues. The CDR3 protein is CARQGASGELFF. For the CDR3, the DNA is TGCGCACGACAGGGGGCATCCGGGGAGCTGTTTTTT.

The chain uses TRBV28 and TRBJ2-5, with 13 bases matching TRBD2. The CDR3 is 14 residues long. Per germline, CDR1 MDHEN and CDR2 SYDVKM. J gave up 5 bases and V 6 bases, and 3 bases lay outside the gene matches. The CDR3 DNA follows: TGTGCCAGCAGAGAGACTAGCGGGAGGGAGACCCAGTACTTC. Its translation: CASRETSGRETQYF.

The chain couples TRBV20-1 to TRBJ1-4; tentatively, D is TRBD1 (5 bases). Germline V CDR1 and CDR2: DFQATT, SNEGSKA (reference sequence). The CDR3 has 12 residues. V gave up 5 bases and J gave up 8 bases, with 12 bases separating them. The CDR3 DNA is TGCAGTGCTCGGGGCTTGGAGGAAAAACTGTTTTTT. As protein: CSARGLEEKLFF.

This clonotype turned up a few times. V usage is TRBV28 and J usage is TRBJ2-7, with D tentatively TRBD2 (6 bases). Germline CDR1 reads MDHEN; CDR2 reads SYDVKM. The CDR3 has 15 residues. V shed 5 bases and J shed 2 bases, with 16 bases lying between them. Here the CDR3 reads CASSQSLALTYEQYF. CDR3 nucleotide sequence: TGTGCCAGCAGTCAATCTCTAGCGCTGACCTACGAGCAGTACTTC.

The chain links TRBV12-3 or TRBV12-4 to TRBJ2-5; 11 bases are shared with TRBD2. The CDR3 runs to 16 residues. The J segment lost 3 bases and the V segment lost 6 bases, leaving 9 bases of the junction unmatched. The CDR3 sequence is CASSLGLAGVKETQYF. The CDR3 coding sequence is TGTGCCAGCAGCCTAGGACTAGCGGGCGTAAAAGAGACCCAGTACTTC.

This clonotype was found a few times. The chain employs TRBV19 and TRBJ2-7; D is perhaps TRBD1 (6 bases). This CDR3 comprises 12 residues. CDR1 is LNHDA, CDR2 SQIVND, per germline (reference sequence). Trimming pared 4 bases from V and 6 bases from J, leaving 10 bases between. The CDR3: CASSNTGFEQYF. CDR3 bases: TGTGCCAGTAGTAACACAGGGTTCGAGCAGTACTTC.

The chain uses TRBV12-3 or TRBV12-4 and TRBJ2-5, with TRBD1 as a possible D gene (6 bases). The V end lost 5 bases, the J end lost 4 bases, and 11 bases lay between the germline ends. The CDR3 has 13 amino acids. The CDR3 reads CASSPTGIETQYF. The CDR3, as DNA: TGTGCCAGCAGTCCCACAGGGATAGAGACCCAGTACTTC.

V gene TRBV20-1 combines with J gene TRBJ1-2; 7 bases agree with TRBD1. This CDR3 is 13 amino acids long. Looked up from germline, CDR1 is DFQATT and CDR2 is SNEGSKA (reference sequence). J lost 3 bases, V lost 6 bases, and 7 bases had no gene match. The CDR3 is CSAWDSLDYGYTF. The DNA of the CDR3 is TGCAGTGCCTGGGACAGCCTAGACTATGGCTACACCTTC.

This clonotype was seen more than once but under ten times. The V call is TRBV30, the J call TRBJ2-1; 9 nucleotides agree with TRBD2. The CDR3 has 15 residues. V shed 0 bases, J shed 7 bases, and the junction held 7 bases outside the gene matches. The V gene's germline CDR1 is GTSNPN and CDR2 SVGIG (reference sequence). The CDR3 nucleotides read TGTGCCTGGAGTGTACTTCGCGGGGGGGCTAATGAGCAGTTCTTC. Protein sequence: CAWSVLRGGANEQFF.

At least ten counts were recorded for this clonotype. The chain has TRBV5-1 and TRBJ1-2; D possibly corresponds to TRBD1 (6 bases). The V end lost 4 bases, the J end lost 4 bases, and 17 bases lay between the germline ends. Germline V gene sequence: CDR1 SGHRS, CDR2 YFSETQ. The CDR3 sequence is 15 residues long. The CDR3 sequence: CASSHYPQGGYGYTF. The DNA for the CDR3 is TGCGCCAGCAGCCACTACCCACAGGGCGGCTATGGCTACACCTTC.

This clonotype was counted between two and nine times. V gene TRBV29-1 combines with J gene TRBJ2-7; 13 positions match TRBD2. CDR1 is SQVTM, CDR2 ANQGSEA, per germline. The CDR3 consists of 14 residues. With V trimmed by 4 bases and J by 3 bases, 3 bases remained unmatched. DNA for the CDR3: TGCAGCGTTGTCGGACTAGCGGGAGTCTACGAGCAGTACTTC. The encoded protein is CSVVGLAGVYEQYF.

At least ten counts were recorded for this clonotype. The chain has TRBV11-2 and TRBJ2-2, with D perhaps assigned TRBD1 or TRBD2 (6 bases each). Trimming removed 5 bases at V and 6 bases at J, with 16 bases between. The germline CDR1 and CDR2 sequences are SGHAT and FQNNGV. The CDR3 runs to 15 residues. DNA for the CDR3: TGTGCCAGCAGCGCTACAGGGAGGTGGGCCGGGGAGCTGTTTTTT. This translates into CASSATGRWAGELFF.